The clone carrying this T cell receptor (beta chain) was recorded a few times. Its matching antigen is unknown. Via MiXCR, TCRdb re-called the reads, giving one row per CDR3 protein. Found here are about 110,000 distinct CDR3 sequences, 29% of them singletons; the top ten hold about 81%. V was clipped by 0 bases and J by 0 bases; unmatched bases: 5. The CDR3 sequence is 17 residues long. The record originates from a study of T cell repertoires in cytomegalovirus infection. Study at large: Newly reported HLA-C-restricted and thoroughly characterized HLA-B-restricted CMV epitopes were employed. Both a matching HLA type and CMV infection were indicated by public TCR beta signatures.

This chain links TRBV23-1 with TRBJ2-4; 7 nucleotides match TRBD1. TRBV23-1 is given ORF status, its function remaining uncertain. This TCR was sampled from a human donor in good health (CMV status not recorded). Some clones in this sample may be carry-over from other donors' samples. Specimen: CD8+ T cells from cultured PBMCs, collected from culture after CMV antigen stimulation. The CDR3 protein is CASSQSKGQRAKNIQYF. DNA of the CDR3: TGCGCCAGCAGTCAATCGAAGGGACAGAGAGCCAAAAACATTCAGTACTTC.